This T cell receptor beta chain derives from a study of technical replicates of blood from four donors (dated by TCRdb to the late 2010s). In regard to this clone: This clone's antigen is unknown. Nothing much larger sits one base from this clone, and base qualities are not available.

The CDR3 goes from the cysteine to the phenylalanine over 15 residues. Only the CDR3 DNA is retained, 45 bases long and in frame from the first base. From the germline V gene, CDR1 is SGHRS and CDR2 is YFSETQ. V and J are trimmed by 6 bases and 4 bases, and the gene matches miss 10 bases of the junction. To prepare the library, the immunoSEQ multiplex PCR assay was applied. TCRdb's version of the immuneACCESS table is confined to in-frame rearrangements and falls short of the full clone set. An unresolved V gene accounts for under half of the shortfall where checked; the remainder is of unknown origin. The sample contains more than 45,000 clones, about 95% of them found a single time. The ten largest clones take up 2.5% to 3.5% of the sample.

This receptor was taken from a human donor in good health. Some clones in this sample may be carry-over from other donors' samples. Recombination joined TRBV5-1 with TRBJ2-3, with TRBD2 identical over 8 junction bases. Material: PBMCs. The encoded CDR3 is CASNMAGGAADTQYF. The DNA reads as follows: TGCGCCAGCAATATGGCGGGGGGTGCAGCAGATACGCAGTATTTT.